This T cell receptor (beta chain) is drawn from a study of identical twins. The CDR3 covers 14 residues. The germline CDR1 and CDR2 sequences are SGHRS and YFSETQ. V lost 3 bases, J lost 7 bases, and 1 base stayed unmatched. A universal primer binding site was introduced by template switching. The final cDNA contained unique molecular identifiers. One entry per CDR3 protein results from TCRdb running MiXCR on the 5' RACE reads. The table includes approximately 670,000 distinct CDR3 sequences, 5.5% to 7.5% detected once. This clonotype was counted at least ten times. The specimen sequenced was naive T cells sorted from blood. This receptor was identified in a man aged 18 to 35 in good health. The chain carries TRBV5-1 and TRBJ2-1; 13 nucleotides line up with TRBD2. The CDR3 DNA follows: TGCGCCAGCAGCTGGACTAGCGGGAGTAATGAGCAGTTCTTC. Residues: CASSWTSGSNEQFF.